There are many counts of the clone carrying this TCR beta chain. The antigen is undetermined. J lost 2 bases, V lost 0 bases, and 6 bases had no gene match. Looked up from germline, CDR1 is LGHNA and CDR2 is YNFKEQ. CDR3 size: 17 residues. These data belong to a study of early T cells in non-severe SARS-CoV-2 infection. The overall study: The authors sequenced bulk RNA from unsorted whole blood, leaving chains unpaired.

TCRdb re-analysed the 5' RACE reads in MiXCR, keeping a single row per CDR3 protein. The sample has roughly 72,000 distinct CDR3 sequences; roughly 13% are singletons. Points from the study as a whole: Anti-spike CD8 responses were favored in VDJdb matching, and private and CD4 specificities were missed.

This receptor was taken from an adult who was a healthcare worker with PCR-confirmed SARS-CoV-2 infection or an uninfected control (not recorded which). The chain carries TRBV4-2 and TRBJ2-3, with 9 bases lining up with TRBD2. The source material was whole blood. The CDR3 loop reads CASSQDGPSGDTDTQYF. The CDR3 DNA reads as TGTGCCAGCAGCCAAGATGGGCCTAGCGGGGACACAGATACGCAGTATTTT.